This passage covers 15 T cell receptor beta chains from one sample sequenced in a study of early T cells in non-severe SARS-CoV-2 infection. TCRdb processed the 5' RACE reads anew with MiXCR; each CDR3 protein has one entry. The table has over 50,000 distinct CDR3 sequences, less than 9.5% seen once. The material sequenced was whole blood. These receptors were obtained from an adult who was a healthcare worker with PCR-confirmed SARS-CoV-2 infection or an uninfected control (not recorded which).

This clonotype showed up just a few times. CDR3 nucleotides: TGTGCCATCAGTGAAGGACAGATTCTAAATCAGCCCCAGCATTTT. The encoded protein is CAISEGQILNQPQHF. This chain joins TRBV10-3 and TRBJ1-5, with D maybe TRBD1 (6 bases). From germline, CDR1 is ENHRY and CDR2 SYGVKD. V was clipped by 3 bases and J by 4 bases, with 13 bases between them. The CDR3 contains 15 residues.

This clonotype occurred many times. V gene TRBV5-1 combines with J gene TRBJ2-7, with D possibly TRBD1 on 5 matching bases. V gave up 4 bases and J gave up 0 bases, with 11 bases separating them. CDR3 length equals 14 residues. Per the germline V gene, CDR1 is SGHRS and CDR2 is YFSETQ. The DNA of the CDR3 is TGCGCCAGCAGCCAGGGCAGTTTCTCCTACGAGCAGTACTTC. Its protein product is CASSQGSFSYEQYF.

This CDR3 reads CASSLTVYNEQFF. CDR3 DNA: TGTGCCAGCAGCTTGACAGTCTACAATGAGCAGTTCTTC. This chain uses TRBV2 with TRBJ2-1, with a tentative D call TRBD1 (5 bases). Trimming left V 6 bases short and J 3 bases short, with 9 bases between. This CDR3 has 13 amino acids. Germline lookup yields CDR1 SNHLY and CDR2 FYNNEI. The whole variable domain, filled in from reference TRBV2 and TRBJ2-1, reads EPEVTQTPSHQVTQMGQEVILRCVPISNHLYFYWYRQILGQKVEFLVSFYNNEISEKSEIFDDQFSVERPDGSNFTLKIRSTKLEDSAMYFCASSLTVYNEQFFGPGTRLTVL.

At least ten counts were recorded for this clonotype. V is TRBV20-1 and J is TRBJ2-1; no reliable D call. The CDR3 covers 14 residues. V was cut by 2 bases and J by 8 bases, with 16 bases left in between. Germline V gives CDR1 DFQATT, CDR2 SNEGSKA (reference sequence). DNA of the CDR3: TGCAGTGCTAGATACGTATTGGGGATCGATGAGCAGTTCTTC. This encodes CSARYVLGIDEQFF.

In this sample, this clonotype turned up many times. The chain couples TRBV20-1 to TRBJ1-5, with 7 bases lining up with TRBD1. Germline V gene data show CDR1 as DFQATT and CDR2 as SNEGSKA (reference sequence). The CDR3 runs 18 residues. V lost 0 bases to trimming and J lost 6 bases; unmatched junction nucleotides: 17. CDR3 DNA: TGCAGTGCTAGAGACGCCCGGAGGACAGGCAAAGGCAGTCAGCCCCAGCATTTT. Translation: CSARDARRTGKGSQPQHF.

This clonotype was found a few times. The chain employs TRBV19 and TRBJ2-7; TRBD2 matches at 13 bases. Germline assignment: CDR1 LNHDA and CDR2 SQIVND (reference sequence). This CDR3 has 17 residues. Unmatched junction bases numbered 7, after V lost 3 bases and J lost 2 bases. CDR3 DNA sequence: TGTGCCAGTAGTATGGCCCGGACTAGCGGGAGTCCCTACGAGCAGTACTTC. Protein: CASSMARTSGSPYEQYF.

This clonotype was found a few times. The J gene is TRBJ2-5, the V gene TRBV18; D not resolved. The V gene's germline CDR1 is KGHSH and CDR2 LQKENI. The V end lost 5 bases, the J end lost 5 bases, and 12 bases lay between the germline ends. There are 13 residues in the CDR3. The CDR3, as DNA: TGTGCCAGCTCAGGGGTGGACGGCGAGACCCAGTACTTC. It encodes CASSGVDGETQYF. Full variable domain (missing parts from reference TRBV18 and TRBJ2-5): NAGVMQNPRHLVRRRGQEARLRCSPMKGHSHVYWYRQLPEEGLKFMVYLQKENIIDESGMPKERFSAEFPKEGPSILRIQQVVRGDSAAYFCASSGVDGETQYFGPGTRLLVL.

This clonotype has a count of ten or more. The genes are TRBV10-3 and TRBJ1-3; D uncertain. This CDR3 comprises 16 residues. Per germline, CDR1 ENHRY and CDR2 SYGVKD. The V and J ends lost 2 bases and 1 base respectively, with 12 bases between them. DNA for the CDR3: TGTGCCATCAGTGAGCCACGAGGTGGTTCTGGAAACACCATATATTTT. Protein product: CAISEPRGGSGNTIYF.

This rearrangement joins TRBV28 to TRBJ1-2; D remains ambiguous. Germline-derived CDR1 and CDR2 are MDHEN and SYDVKM. CDR3 length: 14 residues. The V end lost 5 bases, the J end lost 0 bases, and 10 bases lay between the germline ends. CDR3 amino acids: CASSSRPANYGYTF. DNA of the CDR3: TGTGCCAGCAGTAGTAGGCCGGCTAACTATGGCTACACCTTC.

This clonotype came up a few times. The genes are TRBV12-3 or TRBV12-4 and TRBJ1-4; D gene ambiguous. This CDR3 spans 15 amino acids. Trimming removed 5 bases at V and 7 bases at J, with 17 bases between. The CDR3 DNA is TGTGCCAGCAGTGCTCCCGGGGTCGGGAGTGAAAAACTGTTTTTT. Amino acids: CASSAPGVGSEKLFF.

In regard to this clonotype: An end of the junction differs from the germline gene, which may be a read error. The rearrangement joins TRBV7-3 to TRBJ2-5, with D perhaps matching TRBD1 (6 bases). This CDR3 comprises 15 residues. The germline V gene encodes CDR1 SGHTA and CDR2 FQGTGA. In DNA, the CDR3 is TGTGCCAGCAGCTTACTAGGGGGACCCCAAGAGACCCAGTGCTTC. Protein product: CASSLLGGPQETQCF. The variable domain in full, completed from reference TRBV7-3 and TRBJ2-5, reads GAGVSQTPSNKVTEKGKYVELRCDPISGHTALYWYRQSLGQGPEFLIYFQGTGAADDSGLPNDRFFAVRPEGSVSTLKIQRTERGDSAVYLCASSLLGGPQETQCFGPGTRLLVL.

The V gene is TRBV3-1, the J gene TRBJ2-4, with 8 bases identical to TRBD2. This CDR3 has 15 residues. The germline gives CDR1 LGHDT, CDR2 YNNKEL (reference sequence). Unmatched junction bases numbered 10, after V lost 2 bases and J lost 10 bases. CDR3 sequence reads: CASSQFSSGFTIQYF. DNA of the CDR3: TGTGCCAGCAGCCAATTTTCTAGCGGGTTTACGATTCAGTACTTC.

There are a few counts of this clonotype. The chain uses TRBV29-1 and TRBJ2-5; 7 positions agree with TRBD2. V trimming: 4 bases; J trimming: 1 base; junction bases outside the gene matches: 15. The CDR3 extends over 17 amino acids. In germline, CDR1 is SQVTM, CDR2 ANQGSEA. The CDR3 here is CSVVPASQRGSQETQYF. For the CDR3, the DNA is TGCAGCGTTGTCCCCGCGAGCCAGCGGGGAAGCCAAGAGACCCAGTACTTC.

To note about this clonotype: A much larger clone lies a single base off, so this may be a read error. CDR3 sequence reads: CVSSQGYVGQGLPGELFF. The CDR3 DNA reads TGCGTCAGCAGCCAAGGCTATGTTGGACAGGGACTCCCCGGGGAGCTGTTTTTT. The chain has TRBV4-1 and TRBJ2-2; 8 nucleotides line up with TRBD1. CDR1 is MGHRA, CDR2 YSYEKL, per germline. CDR3 length: 18 residues.

In its sample, this clonotype was seen a few times. DNA of the CDR3: TGTGCCAGTTACAGACTAGCGGGGAACACAGATACGCAGTATTTT. Translation: CASYRLAGNTDTQYF. The chain links TRBV11-2 to TRBJ2-3, with 11 nucleotides matching TRBD2. Trimming removed 9 bases from V and 2 bases from J; junction bases left unmatched: 7. From germline, CDR1 is SGHAT and CDR2 FQNNGV. The CDR3 sequence is 15 residues long.